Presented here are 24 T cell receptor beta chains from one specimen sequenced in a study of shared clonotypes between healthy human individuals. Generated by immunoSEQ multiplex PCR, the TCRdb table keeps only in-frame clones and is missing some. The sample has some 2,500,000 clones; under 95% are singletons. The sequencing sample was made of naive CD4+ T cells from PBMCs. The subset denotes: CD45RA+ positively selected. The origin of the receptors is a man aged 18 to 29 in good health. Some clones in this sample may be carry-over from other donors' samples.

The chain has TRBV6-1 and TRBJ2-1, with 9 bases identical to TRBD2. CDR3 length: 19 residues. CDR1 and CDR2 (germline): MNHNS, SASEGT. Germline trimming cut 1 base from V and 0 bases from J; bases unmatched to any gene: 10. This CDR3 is CASSEVWTSALSSYNEQFF. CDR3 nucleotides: TGTGCCAGCAGTGAAGTTTGGACTAGCGCCCTAAGCTCCTACAATGAGCAGTTCTTC.

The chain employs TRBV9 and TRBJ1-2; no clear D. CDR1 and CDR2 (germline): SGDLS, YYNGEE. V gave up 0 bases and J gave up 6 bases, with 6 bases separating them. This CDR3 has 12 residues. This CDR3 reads CASSVVRDGYTF. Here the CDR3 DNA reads TGTGCCAGCAGCGTAGTACGGGATGGCTACACCTTC.

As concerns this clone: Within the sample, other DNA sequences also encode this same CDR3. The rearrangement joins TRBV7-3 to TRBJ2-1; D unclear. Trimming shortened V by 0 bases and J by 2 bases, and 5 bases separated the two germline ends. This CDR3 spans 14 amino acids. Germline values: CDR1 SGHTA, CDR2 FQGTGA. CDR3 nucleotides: TGTGCCAGCAGCTTAACGGGGACCTACAATGAGCAGTTCTTC. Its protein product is CASSLTGTYNEQFF. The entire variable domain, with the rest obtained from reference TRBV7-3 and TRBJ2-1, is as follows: GAGVSQTPSNKVTEKGKYVELRCDPISGHTALYWYRQSLGQGPEFLIYFQGTGAADDSGLPNDRFFAVRPEGSVSTLKIQRTERGDSAVYLCASSLTGTYNEQFFGPGTRLTVL.

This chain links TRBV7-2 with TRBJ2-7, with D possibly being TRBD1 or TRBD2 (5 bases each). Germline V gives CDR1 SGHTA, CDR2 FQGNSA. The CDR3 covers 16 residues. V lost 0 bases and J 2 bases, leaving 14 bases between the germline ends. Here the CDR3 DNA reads TGTGCCAGCAGCTTAGCGACATCAGGGACGACCTACGAGCAGTACTTC. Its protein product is CASSLATSGTTYEQYF.

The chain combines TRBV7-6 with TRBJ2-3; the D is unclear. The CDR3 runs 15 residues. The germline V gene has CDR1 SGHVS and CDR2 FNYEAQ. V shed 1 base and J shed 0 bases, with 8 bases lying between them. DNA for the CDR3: TGTGCCAGCAGCTTAGGCGGCTATAGCACAGATACGCAGTATTTT. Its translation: CASSLGGYSTDTQYF. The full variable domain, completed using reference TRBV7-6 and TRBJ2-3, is GAGVSQSPRYKVTKRGQDVALRCDPISGHVSLYWYRQALGQGPEFLTYFNYEAQQDKSGLPNDRFSAERPEGSISTLTIQRTEQRDSAMYRCASSLGGYSTDTQYFGPGTRLTVL.

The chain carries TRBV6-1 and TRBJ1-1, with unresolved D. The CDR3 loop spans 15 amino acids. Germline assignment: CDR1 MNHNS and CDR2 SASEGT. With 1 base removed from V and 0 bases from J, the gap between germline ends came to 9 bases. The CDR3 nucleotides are TGTGCCAGCAGTGAAGTCGGTAACATGAACACTGAAGCTTTCTTT. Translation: CASSEVGNMNTEAFF.

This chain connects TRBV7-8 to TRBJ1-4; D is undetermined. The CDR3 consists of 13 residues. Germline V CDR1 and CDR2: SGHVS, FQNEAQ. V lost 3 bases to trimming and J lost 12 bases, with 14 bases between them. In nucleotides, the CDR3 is TGTGCCAGCAGCTTTATAGATAAGGGAGAACTGTTTTTT. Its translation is CASSFIDKGELFF.

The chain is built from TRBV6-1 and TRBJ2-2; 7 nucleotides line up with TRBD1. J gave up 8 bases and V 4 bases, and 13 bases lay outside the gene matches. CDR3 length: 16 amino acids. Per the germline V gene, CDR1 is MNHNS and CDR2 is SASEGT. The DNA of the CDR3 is TGTGCCAGCAGTGTAAGATCGGACAGGCTTGGGGGGGAGCTGTTTTTT. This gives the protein CASSVRSDRLGGELFF.

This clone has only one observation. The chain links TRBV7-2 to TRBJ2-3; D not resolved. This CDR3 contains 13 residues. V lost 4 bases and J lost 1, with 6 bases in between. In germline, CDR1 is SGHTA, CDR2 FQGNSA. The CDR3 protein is CASSSYGTDTQYF. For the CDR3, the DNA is TGTGCCAGCAGCTCCTACGGCACAGATACGCAGTATTTT.

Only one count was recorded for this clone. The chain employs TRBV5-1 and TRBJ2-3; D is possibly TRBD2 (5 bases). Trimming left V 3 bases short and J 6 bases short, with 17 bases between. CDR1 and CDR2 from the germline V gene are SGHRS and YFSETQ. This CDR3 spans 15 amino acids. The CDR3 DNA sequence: TGCGCCAGCAGCTCGACGCTCACTAGTGGGGATACGCAGTATTTT. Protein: CASSSTLTSGDTQYF.

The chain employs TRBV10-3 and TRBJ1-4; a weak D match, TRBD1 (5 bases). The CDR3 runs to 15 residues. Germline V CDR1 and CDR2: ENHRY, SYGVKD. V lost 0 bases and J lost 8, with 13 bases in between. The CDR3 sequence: CAISESLGVNEKLFF. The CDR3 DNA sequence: TGTGCCATCAGTGAGTCTTTAGGGGTCAACGAAAAACTGTTTTTT.

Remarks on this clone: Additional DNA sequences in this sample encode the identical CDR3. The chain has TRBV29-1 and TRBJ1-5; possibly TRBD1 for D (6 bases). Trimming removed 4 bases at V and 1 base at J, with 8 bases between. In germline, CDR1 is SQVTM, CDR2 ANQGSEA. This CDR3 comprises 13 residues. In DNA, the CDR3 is TGCAGCGTTGGAGGGGGGAGCAATCAGCCCCAGCATTTT. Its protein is CSVGGGSNQPQHF.

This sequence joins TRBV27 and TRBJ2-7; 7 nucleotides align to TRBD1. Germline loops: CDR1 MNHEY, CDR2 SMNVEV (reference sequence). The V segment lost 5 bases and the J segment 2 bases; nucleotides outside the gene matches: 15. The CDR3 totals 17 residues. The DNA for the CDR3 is TGTGCCAGCAGTCAGAATCAACGACAGGGCCGAACCTACGAGCAGTACTTC. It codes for CASSQNQRQGRTYEQYF.

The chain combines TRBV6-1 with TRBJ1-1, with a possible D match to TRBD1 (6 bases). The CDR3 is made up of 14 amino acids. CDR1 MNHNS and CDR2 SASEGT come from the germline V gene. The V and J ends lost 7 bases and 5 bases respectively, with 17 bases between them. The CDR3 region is CASIWGQGGTEAFF. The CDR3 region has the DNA TGTGCCAGCATTTGGGGGCAGGGAGGGACTGAAGCTTTCTTT.

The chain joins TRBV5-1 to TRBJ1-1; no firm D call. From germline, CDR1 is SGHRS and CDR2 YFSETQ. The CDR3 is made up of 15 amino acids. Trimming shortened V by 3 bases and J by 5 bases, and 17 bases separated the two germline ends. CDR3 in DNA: TGCGCCAGCAGCTCTACGCCAACCTCGAGTACTGAAGCTTTCTTT. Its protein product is CASSSTPTSSTEAFF.

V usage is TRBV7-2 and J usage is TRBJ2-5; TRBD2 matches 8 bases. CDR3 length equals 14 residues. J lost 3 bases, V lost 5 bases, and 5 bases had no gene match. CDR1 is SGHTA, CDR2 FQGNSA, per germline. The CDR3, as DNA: TGTGCCAGCAGCGTCTTAGCGGGGAAAGAGACCCAGTACTTC. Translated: CASSVLAGKETQYF.

CDR3 sequence (DNA): TGCGCCAGCAGCCCTTCCGGGACAGGAGTAGAGACCCAGTACTTC. It translates to CASSPSGTGVETQYF. The chain uses TRBV5-1 and TRBJ2-5, with 8 positions matching TRBD1. Looked up from germline, CDR1 is SGHRS and CDR2 is YFSETQ. V trimming: 4 bases; J trimming: 4 bases; junction bases outside the gene matches: 9. The length of the CDR3 is 15 residues.

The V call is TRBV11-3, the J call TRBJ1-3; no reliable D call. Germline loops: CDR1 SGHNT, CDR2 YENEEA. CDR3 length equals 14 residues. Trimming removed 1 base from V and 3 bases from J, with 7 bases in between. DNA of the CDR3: TGTGCCAGCAGCTTAGTGACAATTGGAAACACCATATATTTT. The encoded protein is CASSLVTIGNTIYF.

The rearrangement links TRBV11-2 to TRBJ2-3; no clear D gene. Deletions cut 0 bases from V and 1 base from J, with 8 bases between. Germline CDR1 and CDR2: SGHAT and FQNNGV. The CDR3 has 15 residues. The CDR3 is CASSLDIRGTDTQYF. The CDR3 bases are TGTGCCAGCAGCTTAGATATAAGGGGCACAGATACGCAGTATTTT.

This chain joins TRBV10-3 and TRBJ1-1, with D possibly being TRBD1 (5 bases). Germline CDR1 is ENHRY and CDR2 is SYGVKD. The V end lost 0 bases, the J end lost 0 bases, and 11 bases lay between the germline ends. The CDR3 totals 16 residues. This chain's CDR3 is CAISESGSGMNTEAFF. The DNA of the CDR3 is TGTGCCATCAGTGAGTCCGGGTCAGGGATGAACACTGAAGCTTTCTTT.

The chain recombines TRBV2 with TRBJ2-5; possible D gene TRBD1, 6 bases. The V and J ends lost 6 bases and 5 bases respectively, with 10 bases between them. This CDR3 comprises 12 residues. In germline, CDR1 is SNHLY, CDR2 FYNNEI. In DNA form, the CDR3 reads TGTGCCAGCAGCAGGGGATCCGAGACCCAGTACTTC. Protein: CASSRGSETQYF.

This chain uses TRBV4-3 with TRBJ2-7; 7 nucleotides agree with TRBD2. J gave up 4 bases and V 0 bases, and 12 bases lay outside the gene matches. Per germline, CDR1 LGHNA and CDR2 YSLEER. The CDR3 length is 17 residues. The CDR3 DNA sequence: TGCGCCAGCAGCCAAGAGGCAAACGGGGGGACGAGATACGAGCAGTACTTC. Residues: CASSQEANGGTRYEQYF.

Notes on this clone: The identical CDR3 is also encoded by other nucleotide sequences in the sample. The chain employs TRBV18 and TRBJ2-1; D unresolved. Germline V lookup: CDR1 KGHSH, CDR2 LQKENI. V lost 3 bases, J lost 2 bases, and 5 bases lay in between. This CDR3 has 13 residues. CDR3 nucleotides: TGTGCCAGCTCACCGTCCCCCTACAATGAGCAGTTCTTC. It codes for CASSPSPYNEQFF.

The CDR3 DNA reads as TGTGCCAGCAGCAGTCCCGGGACAGTCTACAATGAGCAGTTCTTC. It is translated as CASSSPGTVYNEQFF. The V gene is TRBV5-8, the J gene TRBJ2-1; 7 positions match TRBD1. CDR1 SGHTS and CDR2 YDEGEE come from the germline V gene. The length of the CDR3 is 15 residues. The J segment lost 3 bases and the V segment lost 4 bases, leaving 7 bases of the junction unmatched.